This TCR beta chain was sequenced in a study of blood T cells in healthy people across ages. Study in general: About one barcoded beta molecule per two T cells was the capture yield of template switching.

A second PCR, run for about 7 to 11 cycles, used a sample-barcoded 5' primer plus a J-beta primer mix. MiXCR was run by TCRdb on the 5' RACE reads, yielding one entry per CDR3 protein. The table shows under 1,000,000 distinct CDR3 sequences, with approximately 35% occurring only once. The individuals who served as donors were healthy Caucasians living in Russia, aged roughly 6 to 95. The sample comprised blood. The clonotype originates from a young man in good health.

The CDR3 nucleotides read TGCAGTGCTAGAATCGGGGGTATAGGGACAGATACGCAGTATTTT. Protein product: CSARIGGIGTDTQYF. The chain joins TRBV20-1 to TRBJ2-3; D perhaps matches TRBD2 (6 bases). Germline V gene data show CDR1 as DFQATT and CDR2 as SNEGSKA (reference sequence). V was cut by 2 bases and J by 3 bases, with 15 bases left in between. This CDR3 is 15 amino acids long.